This TCR beta chain was profiled in a study of tumor-infiltrating lymphocytes in primary liver carcinoma. Study results and caveats: Tumor-adjacent and tumor-blood pairs showed less overlap than tumor region pairs. With p = 0.039, the top-250-clone fraction in tumors significantly exceeded that in blood. Because of bulk unsorted sampling, CD4+ and CD8+ repertoires were not subjected to comparison.

Notes on this clonotype: Its antigen is unidentified.

The CDR3 runs 13 residues. Germline CDR1 and CDR2: DFQATT and SNEGSKA (reference sequence). Trimming removed 2 bases at V and 8 bases at J, with 15 bases between. Starting from around 500 ng of total RNA, TCR beta cDNA was produced with a primer in the constant region. Three nested multiplex PCR rounds of slightly modified ARM-PCR generated TCR beta libraries. Primers for the first two PCR rounds were TRBV1-TRBV30 forward primers and a C-beta reverse primer (approximately 9 cycles per round). TCRdb fed the multiplex PCR reads into MiXCR, producing one record per CDR3 protein. This table holds about 350,000 distinct CDR3 sequences, almost 65% found once. Blood RNA was derived from unsorted whole blood, and germline DNA was extracted too. None of the patients had received treatment, and all had chronic HBV infection.

Specimen: peripheral blood. The chain employs TRBV20-1 and TRBJ1-2; a possible D gene is TRBD1 (5 bases). The receptor was isolated from a man aged 35 to 55 with primary liver carcinoma and hepatitis B virus infection. The CDR3 loop is CSARLGTLVGYTF. CDR3 nucleotide sequence: TGCAGTGCTAGACTCGGGACTTTAGTCGGCTACACCTTC.